What follows are 23 T cell receptor beta chains derived from one specimen sequenced in a study of OX40 agonist ivuxolimab in advanced cancers. The protocol was immunoSEQ multiplex PCR, while the TCRdb copy is restricted to in-frame clones and leaves out a portion. In the table there are about 24,000 clones, approximately 91% of which are singletons. This specimen consisted of CD4+ or CD8+ T cells sorted from blood, obtained in a trial of the OX40 agonist ivuxolimab. The receptors were gathered from an adult with an advanced solid tumor such as melanoma, head and neck, liver or kidney cancer.

This CDR3 is CSVAGQGSTEAFF. The CDR3 region has the DNA TGCAGCGTTGCAGGACAGGGAAGCACTGAAGCTTTCTTT. The chain links TRBV29-1 to TRBJ1-1; 8 nucleotides align to TRBD1. V lost 4 bases and J lost 4; bases outside the gene matches: 5. This CDR3 contains 13 residues. Germline V gene lookup returns CDR1 SQVTM and CDR2 ANQGSEA.

This clone was recorded only once. V is TRBV7-8 and J is TRBJ1-1; TRBD1 agrees at 9 bases. Germline V gene data show CDR1 as SGHVS and CDR2 as FQNEAQ. The CDR3 totals 15 residues. J lost 1 base, V lost 5 bases, and 5 bases had no gene match. CDR3 residues: CASSLGDRENTEAFF. CDR3 in DNA: TGTGCCAGCAGCCTTGGGGACAGGGAGAACACTGAAGCTTTCTTT.

This clone was picked up a small number of times. The V gene is TRBV23-1, the J gene TRBJ1-4; D not resolved. TRBV23-1 is assigned to the ORF class and has an uncertain function. The CDR3 contains 14 residues. The V end was cut by 7 bases, the J end by 8 bases, with 17 bases between. The CDR3 DNA is TGCGCCAGCAATCCCTGCCTATTATTGGAAAAACTGTTTTTT. Its translation: CASNPCLLLEKLFF.

The rearrangement uses TRBV29-1 and TRBJ2-7; 9 nucleotides line up with TRBD1. Looked up from germline, CDR1 is SQVTM and CDR2 is ANQGSEA. The length of the CDR3 is 15 residues. The trim removed 0 bases at V and 0 bases at J, leaving 3 bases unmatched. The CDR3 loop reads CSVEEPGQGSYEQYF. CDR3 DNA sequence: TGCAGCGTTGAAGAACCGGGACAGGGCTCCTACGAGCAGTACTTC.

The J gene is TRBJ2-1, the V gene TRBV7-9, with TRBD2 matching 7 bases. CDR3 size: 15 residues. Germline CDR1 is SEHNR and CDR2 is FQNEAQ (reference sequence). V shed 5 bases, J shed 6 bases, and the junction held 10 bases outside the gene matches. The CDR3 nucleotides are TGTGCCAGCAGCCCCACTAGCGACTTCTTCAATGAGCAGTTCTTC. This sequence encodes CASSPTSDFFNEQFF. Full variable domain (remainder filled in from reference TRBV7-9 and TRBJ2-1): DTGVSQNPRHKITKRGQNVTFRCDPISEHNRLYWYRQTLGQGPEFLTYFQNEAQLEKSRLLSDRFSAERPKGSFSTLEIQRTEQGDSAMYLCASSPTSDFFNEQFFGPGTRLTVL.

As for this clone: The junction does not match germline at one end; this may be a read error. This chain uses TRBV5-1 with TRBJ1-1; D is undetermined. Germline V CDR1 and CDR2: SGHRS, YFSETQ. The CDR3 runs to 12 residues. The CDR3 DNA reads as TGCGCCGGCAGCTTGGCCGGCTGGCCGGCTTTCTTT. As protein: CAGSLAGWPAFF.

CDR3 bases: TGCGCCAGCAGCACCGACGGGAACACTGAAGCTTTCTTT. Its translation: CASSTDGNTEAFF. The rearrangement joins TRBV5-1 to TRBJ1-1, with D unclear. Germline CDR1 SGHRS, CDR2 YFSETQ. The V gene lost 4 bases and the J gene lost 1 base, with 8 bases spanning the gap. The CDR3 totals 13 residues.

A remark on this clone: A read error may account for a junction end that differs from germline. The chain links TRBV7-7 to TRBJ2-5; TRBD2 is a possible D gene (6 bases). The germline CDR1 and CDR2 sequences are SSHAT and FNYEAQ (reference sequence). CDR3 size: 15 residues. The CDR3 nucleotides are TGTGCTAGCAGCTTAGCGGTAGCGGCCCAAGAGACCCAGTACTTC. Translating gives CASSLAVAAQETQYF.

In DNA, the CDR3 is TGTGCCAGCACCGGGGGAGAGACCCAGTACTTC. The encoded protein is CASTGGETQYF. The chain is built from TRBV7-9 and TRBJ2-5; tentatively, D is TRBD2 (6 bases). The CDR3 runs to 11 residues. Trimming pared 7 bases from V and 4 bases from J, leaving 7 bases between. Per germline, CDR1 SEHNR and CDR2 FQNEAQ (reference sequence).

This clone was detected only a few times. The CDR3 is CASSYPGGRQETQYF. CDR3 DNA sequence: TGTGCCAGCAGCTACCCCGGGGGGCGACAAGAGACCCAGTACTTC. V gene TRBV7-9 combines with J gene TRBJ2-5, with D possibly matching TRBD2 (7 bases). Per germline, CDR1 SEHNR and CDR2 FQNEAQ (reference sequence). The CDR3 is made up of 15 amino acids. Trimming shortened V by 4 bases and J by 2 bases, and 14 bases separated the two germline ends.

The chain combines TRBV27 with TRBJ2-3; D is perhaps TRBD2 (6 bases). Germline V lookup: CDR1 MNHEY, CDR2 SMNVEV (reference sequence). V was trimmed by 10 bases and J by 10 bases, leaving 27 bases between them. The CDR3 runs 15 residues. CDR3 in amino acids: CATAWEAFPLGAQYF. CDR3 nucleotide sequence: TGTGCCACGGCCTGGGAGGCTTTTCCCTTGGGGGCGCAGTATTTT.

The chain carries TRBV4-1 and TRBJ2-7, with 9 bases that match TRBD1. Per the germline V gene, CDR1 is MGHRA and CDR2 is YSYEKL. This CDR3 region has 15 residues. V trimming: 6 bases; J trimming: 0 bases; junction bases outside the gene matches: 6. For the CDR3, the DNA is TGCGCCAGCAGGGGGGGGACAGGGCCCTCCTACGAGCAGTACTTC. Its protein is CASRGGTGPSYEQYF.

As for this clone: The same CDR3 is also encoded by other DNA sequences in this sample. The chain uses TRBV7-9 and TRBJ2-5; possible D gene TRBD2, 5 bases. The ends were cut back, 2 bases at V and 4 bases at J, with 8 bases in the middle. CDR3 length equals 13 residues. Germline lookup yields CDR1 SEHNR and CDR2 FQNEAQ (reference sequence). The CDR3 is CASSLWAGETQYF. The DNA of the CDR3 is TGTGCCAGCAGCTTATGGGCGGGAGAGACCCAGTACTTC.

V is TRBV9 and J is TRBJ2-7, with 10 nucleotides matching TRBD1. V dropped 3 bases and J dropped 6; count of bases not matched to a gene: 12. Germline V CDR1 and CDR2: SGDLS, YYNGEE. The CDR3 has 16 amino acids. The CDR3 reads CASSENRQGAEGEQYF. The CDR3 DNA follows: TGTGCCAGCAGCGAGAACAGACAGGGGGCGGAAGGCGAGCAGTACTTC.

This clone was seen just once. The chain joins TRBV6-6 to TRBJ2-7; D call uncertain. Trimming shortened V by 1 base and J by 4 bases, and 8 bases separated the two germline ends. The germline CDR1 and CDR2 sequences are MNHNY and SVGAGI (reference sequence). CDR3 length equals 13 residues. CDR3 nucleotides: TGTGCCAGCAGTTACTTCCTGAGATACGAGCAGTACTTC. This translates into CASSYFLRYEQYF.

Notes on this clone: Mismatch with germline at one junction end may stem from a read error. The V gene is TRBV5-1, the J gene TRBJ2-7, with 7 bases that match TRBD2. The CDR3 has 14 residues. The germline V gene has CDR1 SGHRS and CDR2 YFSETQ. The CDR3 sequence is CASSLGDYPYEQYF. DNA of the CDR3: TGCGCCAGCAGCTTGGGGGACTACCCCTATGAGCAGTACTTC.

This chain uses TRBV28 with TRBJ2-7; D remains ambiguous. CDR1 MDHEN and CDR2 SYDVKM come from the germline V gene. V gave up 6 bases and J gave up 6 bases, with 12 bases separating them. The CDR3 length is 12 residues. The CDR3, as DNA: TGTGCCAGCAGCCCGCAAAGGGTCGAGCAGTACTTC. This encodes CASSPQRVEQYF.

This clone was counted once. This chain joins TRBV9 and TRBJ2-3; no reliable D call. This CDR3 contains 12 residues. V was shortened by 4 bases and J by 6 bases, with 9 bases between the two germline ends. Germline V gives CDR1 SGDLS, CDR2 YYNGEE. CDR3 residues: CASSRRVDTQYF. The CDR3 nucleotides are TGTGCCAGCAGCAGGCGAGTGGATACGCAGTATTTT. Filled out from reference TRBV9 and TRBJ2-3, the complete variable domain reads DSGVTQTPKHLITATGQRVTLRCSPRSGDLSVYWYQQSLDQGLQFLIQYYNGEERAKGNILERFSAQQFPDLHSELNLSSLELGDSALYFCASSRRVDTQYFGPGTRLTVL.

V usage is TRBV9 and J usage is TRBJ1-5; possible D gene TRBD1, 5 bases. Per the germline V gene, CDR1 is SGDLS and CDR2 is YYNGEE. This CDR3 spans 15 amino acids. V lost 0 bases and J 0 bases, leaving 7 bases between the germline ends. CDR3 sequence reads: CASSVDGGSNQPQHF. The CDR3 DNA reads as TGTGCCAGCAGCGTAGATGGGGGTAGCAATCAGCCCCAGCATTTT.

The V and J genes are TRBV21-1 and TRBJ1-1; no check of the table's D call, TRBD1, against the DNA was made. TRBV21-1 is a documented pseudogene. The CDR3 spans 12 residues. CDR3 sequence reads: CATKTGGTEAFF. The CDR3 DNA is TGTGCCACCAAGACAGGGGGCACTGAAGCTTTCTTT.

The CDR3 coding sequence is TGCGCCAGCAGTTTTTTAGCGGGGGGGCGATACGAGCAGTACTTC. It specifies CASSFLAGGRYEQYF. The chain carries TRBV10-2 and TRBJ2-7, with 11 bases aligning to TRBD2. Per germline, CDR1 WSHSY and CDR2 SAAADI. The CDR3 is 15 residues long. V trimming: 5 bases; J trimming: 4 bases; junction bases outside the gene matches: 7.

The chain joins TRBV19 to TRBJ2-7; no clear D. V was shortened by 2 bases and J by 3 bases, with 11 bases between the two germline ends. The germline V gene has CDR1 LNHDA and CDR2 SQIVND (reference sequence). This CDR3 is 14 amino acids long. This CDR3 reads CASSISFILYEQYF. As DNA, the CDR3 is TGTGCCAGTAGTATAAGTTTTATTCTCTACGAGCAGTACTTC.

The chain has TRBV11-1 and TRBJ2-7; TRBD1 matches at 7 bases. The CDR3 length is 13 residues. The germline gives CDR1 SGHAT, CDR2 FQDESV (reference sequence). Trimming removed 5 bases from V and 4 bases from J; junction bases left unmatched: 5. CDR3 DNA: TGTGCCAGCAGCGTGGGACAGAAGTACGAGCAGTACTTC. Translating it yields CASSVGQKYEQYF. The complete variable domain, with remaining parts taken from reference TRBV11-1 and TRBJ2-7, reads EAEVAQSPRYKITEKSQAVAFWCDPISGHATLYWYRQILGQGPELLVQFQDESVVDDSQLPKDRFSAERLKGVDSTLKIQPAELGDSAMYLCASSVGQKYEQYFGPGTRLTVT.